These 13 T cell receptor beta chains came from one sample sequenced in a study of cytomegalovirus exposure and HLA in healthy donors. PCR involved 60 Vbeta and 13 Jbeta primers. Sequencing used immunoSEQ multiplex PCR; TCRdb keeps in-frame clones, though not all of them. The sample has some 140,000 clones; under 85% are singletons. The material sequenced was PBMCs. The source of these receptors is a man between 18 and 35 years old in good health and CMV-seronegative.

V gene TRBV6-5 combines with J gene TRBJ1-2; the match to TRBD1 covers 7 bases. The germline CDR1 and CDR2 sequences are MNHEY and SVGAGI. The CDR3 is 15 residues long. V gave up 6 bases and J gave up 0 bases; unmatched junction bases: 7. CDR3 protein: CASRTPTGSNYGYTF. The CDR3 DNA follows: TGTGCCAGCAGGACCCCGACAGGGTCTAACTATGGCTACACCTTC.

The rearrangement links TRBV4-3 to TRBJ1-1, with D possibly matching TRBD1 (5 bases). From germline, CDR1 is LGHNA and CDR2 YSLEER. The CDR3 contains 17 residues. V was pared by 2 bases and J by 0 bases, with 16 bases between. The CDR3: CASSQSRDSFMNTEAFF. CDR3 sequence (DNA): TGCGCCAGCAGCCAATCCCGGGACTCCTTTATGAACACTGAAGCTTTCTTT.

The J gene is TRBJ1-2, the V gene TRBV25-1, with TRBD1 as a possible D gene (6 bases). The CDR3 is made up of 12 amino acids. The germline V and J ends were trimmed by 8 bases and 1 base, with 8 bases remaining between them. CDR1 is MGHDK, CDR2 SYGVNS, per germline. CDR3 region: CASEDSNYGYTF. Here the CDR3 DNA reads TGTGCCAGCGAGGACAGTAACTATGGCTACACCTTC.

The chain carries TRBV4-1 and TRBJ1-2, with 10 bases matching TRBD1. Trimming took 4 bases from V and 4 from J; bases not matched to a gene: 6. CDR1 MGHRA and CDR2 YSYEKL come from the germline V gene. This CDR3 region has 15 residues. The CDR3 region has the DNA TGCGCCAGCAGCCCCTCGGGACAGGGGTCCTATGGCTACACCTTC. This codes for CASSPSGQGSYGYTF.

This rearrangement joins TRBV6-6 to TRBJ1-2; D unresolved. The CDR3 has 14 residues. Germline V gene lookup returns CDR1 MNHNY and CDR2 SVGAGI (reference sequence). Trimming took off 7 bases at V and 4 bases at J, with 16 bases between the two ends. The DNA for the CDR3 is TGTGCCAGCACCTACCGTGCGGCCACCTATGGCTACACCTTC. This translates into CASTYRAATYGYTF.

J is TRBJ1-2 and V is TRBV11-2; a weak D match, TRBD1 (6 bases). Germline CDR1 is SGHAT and CDR2 is FQNNGV. Trimming removed 5 bases at V and 4 bases at J, with 17 bases between. The CDR3 totals 15 residues. The CDR3 spells CASSPLRGAGYGYTF. CDR3 in DNA: TGTGCCAGCAGCCCTTTGCGGGGGGCCGGCTATGGCTACACCTTC.

This chain connects TRBV4-1 to TRBJ2-5, with TRBD1 matching over 9 bases. Per the germline V gene, CDR1 is MGHRA and CDR2 is YSYEKL. The length of the CDR3 is 14 residues. V dropped 3 bases and J dropped 5; count of bases not matched to a gene: 4. The CDR3 sequence: CASSHGQGLETQYF. The CDR3 DNA is TGCGCCAGCAGCCATGGACAGGGGCTGGAGACCCAGTACTTC.

The rearrangement uses TRBV10-3 and TRBJ1-5; D remains ambiguous. The V and J ends lost 3 bases and 3 bases respectively, with 6 bases between them. CDR3 length: 13 amino acids. The germline gives CDR1 ENHRY, CDR2 SYGVKD. The CDR3 bases are TGTGCCATCAGTGACGGAGTCAATCAGCCCCAGCATTTT. As protein: CAISDGVNQPQHF.

The chain combines TRBV19 with TRBJ2-2, with 8 bases lining up with TRBD2. The CDR3 totals 18 residues. Unmatched junction bases numbered 15, after V lost 5 bases and J lost 4 bases. Germline V gene sequence: CDR1 LNHDA, CDR2 SQIVND (reference sequence). The CDR3: CASSPGHRGGPSTGELFF. The DNA for the CDR3 is TGTGCCAGTAGTCCTGGACACCGCGGGGGGCCGTCCACCGGGGAGCTGTTTTTT.

The chain uses TRBV5-1 and TRBJ2-5; tentative D call: TRBD2 (5 bases). The germline CDR1 and CDR2 sequences are SGHRS and YFSETQ. Trimming took 0 bases from V and 11 from J, leaving 11 bases between them. This CDR3 region has 12 residues. CDR3 DNA: TGCGCCAGCAGCTTGGCTACCGGGGAGCAGTACTTC. This encodes CASSLATGEQYF.

The chain joins TRBV4-2 to TRBJ1-2; 11 bases are a match to TRBD1. The CDR3 is made up of 15 amino acids. J was trimmed by 8 bases and V by 5 bases; bases with no gene match: 10. CDR1 is LGHNA, CDR2 YNFKEQ, per germline. The chain's CDR3 is CASSARDRGIEGYTF. The CDR3 DNA is TGTGCCAGCAGCGCCCGGGACAGGGGGATCGAGGGCTACACCTTC.

The V and J genes are TRBV5-1 and TRBJ2-1; TRBD1 aligns across 8 bases. CDR3 size: 18 residues. Germline V CDR1 and CDR2: SGHRS, YFSETQ. V lost 0 bases and J lost 8; bases outside the gene matches: 16. The DNA for the CDR3 is TGCGCCAGCAGCTTGGAGGGTCGTGGTGACAGGGGTGGTCATGAGCAGTTCTTC. Its protein product is CASSLEGRGDRGGHEQFF.

V and J are TRBV9 and TRBJ2-5; possibly TRBD2 for D (5 bases). Germline values: CDR1 SGDLS, CDR2 YYNGEE. The CDR3 spans 15 residues. With 5 bases removed from V and 4 bases from J, the gap between germline ends came to 18 bases. CDR3 coding DNA: TGTGCCAGCAGTCGAGGGCAGAATCATCCAGAGACCCAGTACTTC. Amino acids: CASSRGQNHPETQYF.